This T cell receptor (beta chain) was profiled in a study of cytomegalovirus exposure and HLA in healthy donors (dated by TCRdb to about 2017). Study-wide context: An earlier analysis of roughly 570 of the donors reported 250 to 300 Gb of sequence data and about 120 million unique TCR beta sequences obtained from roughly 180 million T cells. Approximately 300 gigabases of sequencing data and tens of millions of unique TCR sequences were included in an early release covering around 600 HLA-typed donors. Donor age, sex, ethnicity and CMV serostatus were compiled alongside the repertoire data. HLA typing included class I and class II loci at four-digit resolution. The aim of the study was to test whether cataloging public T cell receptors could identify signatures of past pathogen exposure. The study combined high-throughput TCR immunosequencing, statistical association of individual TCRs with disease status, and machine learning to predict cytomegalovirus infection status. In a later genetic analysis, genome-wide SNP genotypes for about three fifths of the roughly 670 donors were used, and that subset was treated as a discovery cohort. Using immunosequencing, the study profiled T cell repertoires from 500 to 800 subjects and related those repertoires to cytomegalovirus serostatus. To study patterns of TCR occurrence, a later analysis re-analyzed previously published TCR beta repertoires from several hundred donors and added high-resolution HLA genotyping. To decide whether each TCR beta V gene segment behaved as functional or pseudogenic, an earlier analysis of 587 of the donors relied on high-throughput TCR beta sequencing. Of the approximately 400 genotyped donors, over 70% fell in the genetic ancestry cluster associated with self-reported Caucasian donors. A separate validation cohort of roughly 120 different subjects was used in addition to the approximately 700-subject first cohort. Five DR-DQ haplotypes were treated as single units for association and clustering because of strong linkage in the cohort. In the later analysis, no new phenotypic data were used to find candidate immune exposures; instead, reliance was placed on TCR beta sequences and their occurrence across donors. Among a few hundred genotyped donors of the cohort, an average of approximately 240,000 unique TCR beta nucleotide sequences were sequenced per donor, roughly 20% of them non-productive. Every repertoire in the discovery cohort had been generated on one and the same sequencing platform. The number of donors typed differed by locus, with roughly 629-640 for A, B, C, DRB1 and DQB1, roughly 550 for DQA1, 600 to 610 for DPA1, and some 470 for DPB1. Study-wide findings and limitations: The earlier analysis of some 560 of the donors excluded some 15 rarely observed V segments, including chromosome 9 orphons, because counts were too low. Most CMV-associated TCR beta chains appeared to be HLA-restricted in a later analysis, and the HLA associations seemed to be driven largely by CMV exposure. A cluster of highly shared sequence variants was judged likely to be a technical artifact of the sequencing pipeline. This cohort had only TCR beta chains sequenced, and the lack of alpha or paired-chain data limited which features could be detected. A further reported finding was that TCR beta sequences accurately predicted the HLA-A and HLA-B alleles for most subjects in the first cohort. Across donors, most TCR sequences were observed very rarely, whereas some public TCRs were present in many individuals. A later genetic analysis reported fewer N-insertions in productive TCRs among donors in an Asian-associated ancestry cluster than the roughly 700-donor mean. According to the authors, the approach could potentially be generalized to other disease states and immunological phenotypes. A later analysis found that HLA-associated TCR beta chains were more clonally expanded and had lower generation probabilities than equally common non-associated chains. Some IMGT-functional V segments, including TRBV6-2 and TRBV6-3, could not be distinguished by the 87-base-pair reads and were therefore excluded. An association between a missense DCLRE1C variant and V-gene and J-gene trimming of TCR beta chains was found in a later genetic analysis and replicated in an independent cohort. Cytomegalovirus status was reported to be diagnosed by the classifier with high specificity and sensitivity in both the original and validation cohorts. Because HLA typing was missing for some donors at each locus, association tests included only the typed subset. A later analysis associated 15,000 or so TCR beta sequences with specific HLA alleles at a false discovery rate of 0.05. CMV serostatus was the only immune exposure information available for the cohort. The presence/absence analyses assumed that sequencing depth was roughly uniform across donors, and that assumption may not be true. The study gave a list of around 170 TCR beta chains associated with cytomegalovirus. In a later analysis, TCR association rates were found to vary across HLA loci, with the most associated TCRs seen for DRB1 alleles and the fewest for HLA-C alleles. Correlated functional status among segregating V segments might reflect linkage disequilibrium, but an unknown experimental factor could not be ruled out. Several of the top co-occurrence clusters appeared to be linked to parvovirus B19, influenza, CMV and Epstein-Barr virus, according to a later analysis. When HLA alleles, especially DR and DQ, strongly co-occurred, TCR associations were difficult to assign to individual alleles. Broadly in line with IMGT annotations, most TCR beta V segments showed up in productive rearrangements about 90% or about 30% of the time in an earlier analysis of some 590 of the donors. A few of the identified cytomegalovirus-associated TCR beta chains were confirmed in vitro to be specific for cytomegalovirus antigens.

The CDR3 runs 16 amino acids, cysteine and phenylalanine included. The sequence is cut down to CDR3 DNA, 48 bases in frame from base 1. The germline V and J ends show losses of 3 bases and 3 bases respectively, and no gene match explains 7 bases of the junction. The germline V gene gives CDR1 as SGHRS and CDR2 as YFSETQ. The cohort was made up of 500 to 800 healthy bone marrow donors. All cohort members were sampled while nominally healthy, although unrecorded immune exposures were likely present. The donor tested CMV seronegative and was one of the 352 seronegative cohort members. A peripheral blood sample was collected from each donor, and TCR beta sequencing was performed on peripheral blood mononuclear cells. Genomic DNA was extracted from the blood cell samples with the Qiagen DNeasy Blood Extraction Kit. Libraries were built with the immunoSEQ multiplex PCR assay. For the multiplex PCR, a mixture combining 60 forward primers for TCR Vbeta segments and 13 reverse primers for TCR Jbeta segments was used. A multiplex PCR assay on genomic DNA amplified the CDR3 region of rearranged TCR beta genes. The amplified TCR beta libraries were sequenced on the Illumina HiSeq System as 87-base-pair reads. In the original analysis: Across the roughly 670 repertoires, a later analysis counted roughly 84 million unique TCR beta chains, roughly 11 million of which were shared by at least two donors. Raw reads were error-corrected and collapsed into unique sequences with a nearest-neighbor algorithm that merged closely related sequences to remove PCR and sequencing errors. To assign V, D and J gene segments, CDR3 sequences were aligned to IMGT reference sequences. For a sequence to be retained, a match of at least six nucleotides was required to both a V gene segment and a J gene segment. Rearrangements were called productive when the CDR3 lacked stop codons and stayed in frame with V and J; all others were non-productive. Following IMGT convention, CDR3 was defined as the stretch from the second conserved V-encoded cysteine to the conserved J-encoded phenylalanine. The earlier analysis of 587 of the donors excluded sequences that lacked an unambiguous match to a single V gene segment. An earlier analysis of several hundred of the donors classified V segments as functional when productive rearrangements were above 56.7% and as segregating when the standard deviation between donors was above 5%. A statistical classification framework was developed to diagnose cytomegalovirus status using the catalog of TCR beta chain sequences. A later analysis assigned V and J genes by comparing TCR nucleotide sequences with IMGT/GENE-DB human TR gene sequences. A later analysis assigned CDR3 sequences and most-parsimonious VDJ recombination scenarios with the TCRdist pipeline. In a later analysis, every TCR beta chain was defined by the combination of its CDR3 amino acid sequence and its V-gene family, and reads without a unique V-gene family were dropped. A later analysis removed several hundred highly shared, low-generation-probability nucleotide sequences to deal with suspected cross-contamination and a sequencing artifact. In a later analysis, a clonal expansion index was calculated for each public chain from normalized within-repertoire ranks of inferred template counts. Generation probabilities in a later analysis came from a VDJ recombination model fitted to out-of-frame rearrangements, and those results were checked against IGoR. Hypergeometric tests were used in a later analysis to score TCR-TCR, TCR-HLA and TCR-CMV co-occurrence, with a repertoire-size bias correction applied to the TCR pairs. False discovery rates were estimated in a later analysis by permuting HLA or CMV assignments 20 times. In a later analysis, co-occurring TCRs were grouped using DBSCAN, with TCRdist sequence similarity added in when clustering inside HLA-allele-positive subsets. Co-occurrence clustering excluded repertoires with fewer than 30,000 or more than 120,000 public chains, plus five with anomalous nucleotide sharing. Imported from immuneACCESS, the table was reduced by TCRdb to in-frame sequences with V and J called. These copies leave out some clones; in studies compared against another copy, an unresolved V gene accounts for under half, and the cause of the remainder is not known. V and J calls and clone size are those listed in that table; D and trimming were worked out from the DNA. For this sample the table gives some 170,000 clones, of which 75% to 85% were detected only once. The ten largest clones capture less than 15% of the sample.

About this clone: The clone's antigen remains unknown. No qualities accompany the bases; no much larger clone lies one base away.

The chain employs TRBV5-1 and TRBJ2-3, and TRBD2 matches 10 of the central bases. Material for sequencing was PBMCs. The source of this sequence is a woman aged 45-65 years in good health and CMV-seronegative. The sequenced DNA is TGCGCCAGCAGCTCGACGGGAGCGGGAGGGACAGATACGCAGTATTTT. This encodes CASSSTGAGGTDTQYF.